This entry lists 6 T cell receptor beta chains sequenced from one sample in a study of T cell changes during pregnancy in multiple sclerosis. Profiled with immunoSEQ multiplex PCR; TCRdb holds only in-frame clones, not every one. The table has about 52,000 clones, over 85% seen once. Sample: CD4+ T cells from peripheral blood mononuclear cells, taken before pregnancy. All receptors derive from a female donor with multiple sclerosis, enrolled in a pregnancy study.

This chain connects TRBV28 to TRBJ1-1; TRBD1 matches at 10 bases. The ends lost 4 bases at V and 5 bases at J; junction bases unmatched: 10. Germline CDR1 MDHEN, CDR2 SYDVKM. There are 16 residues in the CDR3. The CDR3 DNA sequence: TGTGCCAGCAGTTCTCCTCCGGGACAGGGGAGTACTGAAGCTTTCTTT. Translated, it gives CASSSPPGQGSTEAFF.

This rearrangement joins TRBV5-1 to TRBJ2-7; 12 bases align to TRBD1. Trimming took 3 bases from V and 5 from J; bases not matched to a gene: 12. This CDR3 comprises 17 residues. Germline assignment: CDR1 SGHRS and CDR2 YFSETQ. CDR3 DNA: TGCGCCAGCAGCTGGACCAAAGTCGGGACAGGGGGCGACGAGCAGTACTTC. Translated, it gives CASSWTKVGTGGDEQYF.

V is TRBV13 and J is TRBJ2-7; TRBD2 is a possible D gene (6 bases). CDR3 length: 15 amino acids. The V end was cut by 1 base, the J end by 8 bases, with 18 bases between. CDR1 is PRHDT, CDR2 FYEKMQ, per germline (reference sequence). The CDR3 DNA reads TGTGCCAGCAGCTTAGTGAGACTAGGGGCGGTGAAGCAGTACTTC. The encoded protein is CASSLVRLGAVKQYF.

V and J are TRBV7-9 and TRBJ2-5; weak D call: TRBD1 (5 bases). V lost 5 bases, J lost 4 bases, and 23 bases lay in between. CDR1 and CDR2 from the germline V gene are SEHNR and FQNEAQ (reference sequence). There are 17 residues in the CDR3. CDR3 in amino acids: CASSRIDSSRRTETQYF. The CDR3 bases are TGTGCCAGCAGCCGAATTGACAGTTCCAGAAGGACAGAGACCCAGTACTTC.

As DNA, the CDR3 is TGTGCCATCAACGGAGGAGGGCCCAACTATGGCTACACCTTC. This translates into CAINGGGPNYGYTF. The chain is built from TRBV10-3 and TRBJ1-2; D remains unclear. Per the germline V gene, CDR1 is ENHRY and CDR2 is SYGVKD. This CDR3 is built from 14 residues. Trimming took 7 bases from V and 2 from J, leaving 14 bases between them.

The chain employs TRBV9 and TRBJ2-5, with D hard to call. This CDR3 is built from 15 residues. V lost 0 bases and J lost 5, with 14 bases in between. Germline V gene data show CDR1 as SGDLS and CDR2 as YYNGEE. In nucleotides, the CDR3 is TGTGCCAGCAGCGTAGCTACGGGTGTCGAGGAGACCCAGTACTTC. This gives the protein CASSVATGVEETQYF.